The clone carrying this T cell receptor beta chain was found once. V lost 5 bases to trimming and J lost 0 bases, with 23 bases between them. Germline V gene sequence: CDR1 SGHTA, CDR2 FQGNSA. This CDR3 region has 20 residues. It was RNA transcripts that yielded the amplified TCR beta CDR3 regions. When the TCR CDR3 underwent first-round RT-PCR, the HTBI primer set was used. TCRdb re-called the multiplex PCR reads with MiXCR, one entry per CDR3 protein. Of roughly 800,000 distinct CDR3 sequences listed, 38% are singletons. The record originates from a study of T cells in Graves' hyperthyroidism and ophthalmopathy.

Sample: blood. The chain joins TRBV7-2 to TRBJ1-6; D is undetermined. The source is a man aged 18-30 years with Graves' hyperthyroidism. The CDR3 reads CASSPTPLAGIGSYNSPLHF. In nucleotides, the CDR3 is TGTGCCAGCAGCCCCACCCCCTTGGCGGGTATAGGCTCCTATAATTCACCCCTCCACTTT.